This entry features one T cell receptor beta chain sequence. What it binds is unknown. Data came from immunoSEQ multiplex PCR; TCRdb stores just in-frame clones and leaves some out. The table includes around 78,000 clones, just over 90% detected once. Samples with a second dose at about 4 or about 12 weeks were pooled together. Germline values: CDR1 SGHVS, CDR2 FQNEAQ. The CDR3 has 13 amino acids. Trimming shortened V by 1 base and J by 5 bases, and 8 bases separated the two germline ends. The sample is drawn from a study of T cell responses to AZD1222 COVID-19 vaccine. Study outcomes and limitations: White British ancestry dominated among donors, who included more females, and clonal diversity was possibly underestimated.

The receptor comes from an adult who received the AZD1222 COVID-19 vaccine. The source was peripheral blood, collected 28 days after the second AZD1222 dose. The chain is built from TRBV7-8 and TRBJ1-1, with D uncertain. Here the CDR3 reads CASSLGVMTEAFF. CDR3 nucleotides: TGTGCCAGCAGCTTAGGAGTTATGACTGAAGCTTTCTTT.